These 30 T cell receptor beta chains originate from one sample sequenced in a study of T cell repertoires in cytomegalovirus infection (dated by TCRdb to the late 2010s). Read against the paper, the sample's treatment or condition label means: in vitro stimulation with specific CMV peptide epitopes to enrich CMV-specific T cells. Their target antigens are unknown. TCRdb records Illumina HiSeq 1500 as the sequencer. TCRdb's own reprocessing of the public reads used fastp at Q25 and MiXCR and kept productive beta chains. Entries that share a CDR3 protein sequence are merged under the most common genes and DNA. The sample yields 370,000 or so distinct CDR3 sequences; 34% were counted once. The top ten hold roughly 13% of the sample. Sequencing used cultured PBMCs, obtained from culture after CMV antigen stimulation. Receptors were obtained from a human donor in good health (CMV status not recorded). Some clones in this sample may be carry-over from other donors' samples.

The CDR3 DNA sequence: TGTGCCAGCAGTTTACTCGGTCAGGGACCTTATAGCAATCAGCCCCAGCATTTT. Protein sequence: CASSLLGQGPYSNQPQHF. The V call is TRBV28, the J call TRBJ1-5; a possible D gene is TRBD1 (5 bases). V was pared by 2 bases and J by 0 bases, with 17 bases between. This CDR3 contains 18 residues. CDR1 is MDHEN, CDR2 SYDVKM, per germline.

V is TRBV19 and J is TRBJ2-7; no clear D. The germline V and J ends were trimmed by 1 base and 3 bases, with 7 bases remaining between them. The CDR3 length is 13 residues. CDR1 LNHDA and CDR2 SQIVND come from the germline V gene (reference sequence). In DNA form, the CDR3 reads TGTGCCAGTAGTATAGTTCAGGACTACGAGCAGTACTTC. This gives the protein CASSIVQDYEQYF.

A few counts support this clonotype. The chain joins TRBV20-1 to TRBJ2-5, with 7 positions matching TRBD2. The CDR3 sequence is 16 residues long. Germline assignment: CDR1 DFQATT and CDR2 SNEGSKA (reference sequence). V was pared by 3 bases and J by 0 bases, with 10 bases of the junction left unmatched. CDR3 nucleotides: TGCAGTGCTAGCCCGCAACTAGCGTTGTACCAAGAGACCCAGTACTTC. This sequence encodes CSASPQLALYQETQYF.

The V gene is TRBV7-2, the J gene TRBJ2-3; 8 bases match TRBD2. This CDR3 has 16 residues. Trimming removed 2 bases from V and 5 bases from J; junction bases left unmatched: 9. Germline V lookup: CDR1 SGHTA, CDR2 FQGNSA. CDR3 region: CASSLSGGRWEDTQYF. As DNA, the CDR3 is TGTGCCAGCAGCTTATCAGGCGGGAGGTGGGAAGATACGCAGTATTTT.

The rearrangement joins TRBV12-3 or TRBV12-4 to TRBJ2-1; 9 bases fit TRBD2. The J segment lost 8 bases and the V segment lost 11 bases, leaving 10 bases of the junction unmatched. This CDR3 has 13 amino acids. The CDR3 DNA is TGTGCCTCGGGGTTAGCGGGAGTTGATGAGCAGTTCTTC. Translation gives CASGLAGVDEQFF.

The CDR3 sequence is CSVHSGPTDTQYF. The CDR3 DNA follows: TGCAGCGTTCATAGCGGCCCCACAGATACGCAGTATTTT. The J gene is TRBJ2-3, the V gene TRBV29-1, with D tentatively TRBD2 (6 bases). The CDR3 totals 13 residues. V dropped 5 bases and J dropped 2 bases, with 11 bases sitting between them. Germline V gene lookup returns CDR1 SQVTM and CDR2 ANQGSEA.

This chain joins TRBV12-3 or TRBV12-4 and TRBJ2-5; TRBD1 is a possible D gene (5 bases). V was clipped by 2 bases and J by 2 bases, with 9 bases between them. The CDR3 consists of 14 residues. CDR3 nucleotide sequence: TGTGCCAGCAGTTTATCAGGGATGCAAGAGACCCAGTACTTC. This sequence encodes CASSLSGMQETQYF.

This clonotype came up a few times. The V and J genes are TRBV6-6 and TRBJ2-3; D is ambiguous. Germline CDR1 is MNHNY and CDR2 is SVGAGI (reference sequence). Trimming cost V 2 bases and J 0 bases, with 9 bases left between them. The CDR3 is 15 residues long. The CDR3 here is CASSYVGGSTDTQYF. CDR3 coding DNA: TGTGCCAGCAGTTACGTCGGCGGAAGCACAGATACGCAGTATTTT.

In this sample, this clonotype turned up a few times. This rearrangement joins TRBV7-2 to TRBJ1-4; TRBD1 might be the D (5 bases). CDR1 and CDR2 (germline): SGHTA, FQGNSA. This CDR3 has 15 residues. V gave up 5 bases and J gave up 0 bases, with 10 bases separating them. The DNA for the CDR3 is TGTGCCAGCAGCCAACAGACAGCAACTAATGAAAAACTGTTTTTT. The encoded protein is CASSQQTATNEKLFF. Together with reference TRBV7-2 and TRBJ1-4, the CDR3 gives the full variable domain: GAGVSQSPSNKVTEKGKDVELRCDPISGHTALYWYRQSLGQGLEFLIYFQGNSAPDKSGLPSDRFSAERTGGSVSTLTIQRTQQEDSAVYLCASSQQTATNEKLFFGSGTQLSVL.

This clonotype was seen ten or more times. The gene calls are TRBV6-2 or TRBV6-3 and TRBJ2-3, with 12 bases fitting TRBD2. Looked up from germline, CDR1 is MNHEY and CDR2 is SVGEGT. This CDR3 is 14 amino acids long. The V and J ends lost 8 bases and 1 base, in that order; junction bases with no gene match: 1. The CDR3 sequence is CASRLAGGTDTQYF. Here the CDR3 DNA reads TGTGCCAGCCGACTAGCGGGAGGCACAGATACGCAGTATTTT.

In its sample, this clonotype was seen once. The chain has TRBV11-2 and TRBJ2-1; 12 bases fit TRBD2. The CDR3 sequence is 16 residues long. V shed 5 bases, J shed 6 bases, and the junction held 8 bases outside the gene matches. Per the germline V gene, CDR1 is SGHAT and CDR2 is FQNNGV. The CDR3 is CASSQMTSGSANEQFF. Written as DNA, the CDR3 is TGTGCCAGCAGCCAAATGACTAGCGGGAGCGCCAATGAGCAGTTCTTC.

This clonotype appeared many times. This chain links TRBV7-2 with TRBJ2-3; D is unresolved. The CDR3 length is 12 residues. CDR1 is SGHTA and CDR2 is FQGNSA in the germline V gene. V lost 5 bases to trimming and J lost 2 bases, with 5 bases between them. The CDR3 is CASSRVTDTQYF. DNA of the CDR3: TGTGCCAGCAGCCGTGTCACAGATACGCAGTATTTT.

J is TRBJ2-1 and V is TRBV7-8; a possible D gene is TRBD2 (5 bases). Germline loops: CDR1 SGHVS, CDR2 FQNEAQ. Trimming took off 5 bases at V and 13 bases at J, with 21 bases between the two ends. This CDR3 contains 14 residues. The chain's CDR3 is CASSQESRGPSQFF. The CDR3 DNA is TGTGCCAGCAGCCAAGAGTCCCGAGGGCCCTCACAGTTCTTC.

The chain employs TRBV7-2 and TRBJ2-5; D remains unclear. The V and J ends lost 5 bases and 3 bases respectively, with 22 bases between them. The CDR3 spans 17 residues. In germline, CDR1 is SGHTA, CDR2 FQGNSA. The CDR3 coding sequence is TGTGCCAGCAGCCCGGACCCAATTAACCTCATGAAAGAGACCCAGTACTTC. This codes for CASSPDPINLMKETQYF.

This clonotype came up many times. This chain uses TRBV7-2 with TRBJ2-3, with TRBD1 as a possible D gene (6 bases). Trimming removed 4 bases from V and 2 bases from J, with 22 bases in between. The CDR3 spans 18 residues. Germline values: CDR1 SGHTA, CDR2 FQGNSA. The CDR3 is CASSSRGRAAVHTDTQYF. In DNA form, the CDR3 reads TGTGCCAGCAGCTCCAGGGGAAGGGCAGCGGTTCACACAGATACGCAGTATTTT.

This rearrangement joins TRBV6-1 to TRBJ2-7; 9 bases match TRBD1. The germline V gene has CDR1 MNHNS and CDR2 SASEGT. The CDR3 totals 17 residues. CDR3 sequence (DNA): TGTACCAGCAGTGAAAGGTCCGGGACAGGGATATCCTACGAGCAGTACGTC. Its translation is CTSSERSGTGISYEQYV.

Ten or more counts support this clonotype. In DNA form, the CDR3 reads TGTGCCAGCAGCTCACAACGTAGGGGAGACCAGCCCCAGCATTTT. The encoded protein is CASSSQRRGDQPQHF. The J gene is TRBJ1-5, the V gene TRBV7-2, with D possibly being TRBD1 (5 bases). The CDR3 length is 15 residues. Per germline, CDR1 SGHTA and CDR2 FQGNSA. V lost 4 bases and J lost 7, with 17 bases in between.

The table lists this clonotype with a few counts. V is TRBV11-2 and J is TRBJ2-3; no firm D call. The CDR3 spans 14 residues. V lost 1 base, J lost 5 bases, and 10 bases lay in between. Germline loops: CDR1 SGHAT, CDR2 FQNNGV. CDR3 in amino acids: CASSLVPPGDTQYF. The CDR3 DNA reads as TGTGCCAGCAGCTTAGTTCCCCCGGGAGATACGCAGTATTTT.

The chain has TRBV12-3 or TRBV12-4 and TRBJ2-1; TRBD2 matches 8 bases. The CDR3 runs to 15 residues. Losses at the gene ends were 3 bases for V and 4 bases for J; bases not matched to a gene: 5. CDR3 nucleotides: TGTGCCAGCAGTTTCGAACTAGCGGATTACAATGAGCAGTTCTTC. It yields the protein CASSFELADYNEQFF.

This rearrangement joins TRBV7-2 to TRBJ1-2, with D uncertain. Trimming took 3 bases from V and 0 from J, leaving 11 bases between them. Germline assignment: CDR1 SGHTA and CDR2 FQGNSA. The CDR3 runs to 15 residues. CDR3 amino acids: CASSFLGNSNYGYTF. The CDR3 DNA reads TGTGCCAGCAGCTTCCTCGGAAATTCTAACTATGGCTACACCTTC. The full variable domain, completed using reference TRBV7-2 and TRBJ1-2, is GAGVSQSPSNKVTEKGKDVELRCDPISGHTALYWYRQSLGQGLEFLIYFQGNSAPDKSGLPSDRFSAERTGGSVSTLTIQRTQQEDSAVYLCASSFLGNSNYGYTFGSGTRLTVV.

V is TRBV4-1 and J is TRBJ2-3; unclear D gene. The CDR3 has 14 amino acids. Germline CDR1 MGHRA, CDR2 YSYEKL. V dropped 0 bases and J dropped 8 bases, with 12 bases sitting between them. The CDR3: CASSQDSYLVTQYF. CDR3 DNA sequence: TGCGCCAGCAGCCAAGACAGCTATCTGGTTACGCAGTATTTT.

This chain links TRBV5-4 with TRBJ1-5; D ambiguous. CDR3 size: 14 residues. Germline V lookup: CDR1 SGHNT, CDR2 YYREEE (reference sequence). Trimming removed 0 bases at V and 3 bases at J, with 7 bases between. CDR3: CASSLGGNNQPQHF. In nucleotides, the CDR3 is TGTGCCAGCAGCTTGGGTGGGAACAATCAGCCCCAGCATTTT. Full variable domain (rest looked up from reference TRBV5-4 and TRBJ1-5): ETGVTQSPTHLIKTRGQQVTLRCSSQSGHNTVSWYQQALGQGPQFIFQYYREEENGRGNFPPRFSGLQFPNYSSELNVNALELDDSALYLCASSLGGNNQPQHFGDGTRLSIL.

This clonotype has just a few counts. As DNA, the CDR3 is TGTGCCAGCAGTTTTCGCGGACCCAATCAGCCCCAGCATTTT. Its protein is CASSFRGPNQPQHF. This chain connects TRBV27 to TRBJ1-5; D remains unclear. The V end lost 3 bases, the J end lost 3 bases, and 9 bases lay between the germline ends. CDR1 is MNHEY, CDR2 SMNVEV, per germline (reference sequence). This CDR3 is built from 14 residues.

About this clonotype: The junction shows a germline mismatch at one end, possibly a read error. The J gene is TRBJ1-1, the V gene TRBV28, with TRBD1 matching over 8 bases. Per germline, CDR1 MDHEN and CDR2 SYDVKM. This CDR3 has 12 residues. The chain's CDR3 is CAGRTGGTEAFF. For the CDR3, the DNA is TGTGCCGGCAGAACAGGGGGCACTGAAGCTTTCTTT.

This clonotype was seen once. The chain recombines TRBV7-8 with TRBJ2-3, with D possibly matching TRBD2 (5 bases). In germline, CDR1 is SGHVS, CDR2 FQNEAQ. CDR3 length: 15 amino acids. With 6 bases removed from V and 5 bases from J, the gap between germline ends came to 18 bases. CDR3 bases: TGTGCCAGCAGACCGCTAGCAGCCTTGAGAGATACGCAGTATTTT. It translates to CASRPLAALRDTQYF.

The chain couples TRBV19 to TRBJ1-4; TRBD1 is a possible D gene (6 bases). V lost 5 bases, J lost 8 bases, and 15 bases lay in between. CDR1 and CDR2 (germline): LNHDA, SQIVND (reference sequence). This CDR3 is 14 amino acids long. CDR3 DNA: TGTGCCAGTAGTTCTCACAGGGCAGTAGAAAAACTGTTTTTT. It encodes CASSSHRAVEKLFF.

A note on this clonotype: A read error is likely, as this CDR3 ends without the conserved phenylalanine or tryptophan. Because the CDR3's place on the DNA is in doubt, the DNA is left out and the CDR3 is given as listed by TCRdb. The chain recombines TRBV27 with TRBJ2-1; the D call TRBD2 from the table was never checked on the DNA. The germline V gene encodes CDR1 MNHEY and CDR2 SMNVEV (reference sequence). The CDR3 contains 14 residues when both ends are counted. CDR3 sequence reads: CASSSSLARGPQIL.

This clonotype came up a few times. V usage is TRBV7-2 and J usage is TRBJ2-1, with D possibly being TRBD2 (6 bases). Trimming left V 3 bases short and J 6 bases short, with 9 bases between. The CDR3 loop spans 13 amino acids. The V gene's germline CDR1 is SGHTA and CDR2 FQGNSA. Written as DNA, the CDR3 is TGTGCCAGCAGCTTCGGGACTCCCAATGAGCAGTTCTTC. Protein: CASSFGTPNEQFF.

The rearrangement uses TRBV20-1 and TRBJ2-3; TRBD2 is a possible D gene (6 bases). The CDR3 spans 13 residues. In germline, CDR1 is DFQATT, CDR2 SNEGSKA (reference sequence). V lost 5 bases and J 2 bases, leaving 11 bases between the germline ends. In DNA form, the CDR3 reads TGCAGTGCTGGGGGAGGATCCACAGATACGCAGTATTTT. As protein: CSAGGGSTDTQYF.

V usage is TRBV7-9 and J usage is TRBJ2-1, with TRBD2 matching over 11 bases. CDR3 length equals 16 residues. V trimming: 6 bases; J trimming: 2 bases; junction bases outside the gene matches: 6. Germline V gene data show CDR1 as SEHNR and CDR2 as FQNEAQ (reference sequence). CDR3 in DNA: TGTGCCAGCAGGCCGGGACTAGCGGTTCCCTACAATGAGCAGTTCTTC. This gives the protein CASRPGLAVPYNEQFF.